These T cell receptor beta chains were read from a single sample in a study of cytomegalovirus exposure and HLA in healthy donors. The method was immunoSEQ multiplex PCR; TCRdb's version includes in-frame clones alone and lacks a portion of them. Of approximately 70,000 clones in the sample, roughly 70% are singletons; the top ten hold roughly 15%. The specimen sequenced was PBMCs. The source is a male donor in good health and CMV-seropositive. CDR3s include the opening cysteine and the closing phenylalanine or tryptophan. A D gene is named only where the DNA matches it firmly. Size values are once, few and many counts, or a class for expanded clones, and some rows have none.

size: .
D: TRBD1
V: TRBV9
J: TRBJ2-1
DNA: TGTGCCAGCAGCCCAGGACAGGGTGGCGATGAGCAGTTCTTC
CDR3: CASSPGQGGDEQFF

size: .
D: TRBD1
V: TRBV6-5
J: TRBJ1-2
DNA: TGTGCCAGCAGGTACACAGGGGGAGGCGATGGCTACACCTTC
CDR3: CASRYTGGGDGYTF

size: .
D: .
V: TRBV4-1
J: TRBJ1-3
DNA: TGCGCCAGCAGCCAAAAACAGGGAGCCACCATATATTTT
CDR3: CASSQKQGATIYF

size: .
D: .
V: TRBV27
J: TRBJ1-1
DNA: TGTGCCAGCGGCCCGGGACATAGGAACACTGAAGCTTTCTTT
CDR3: CASGPGHRNTEAFF

size: .
D: .
V: TRBV2
J: TRBJ1-1
DNA: TGTGCCAGCAGTCCCAGAGAGGGCACTGAAGCTTTCTTT
CDR3: CASSPREGTEAFF

size: few
D: .
V: TRBV5-1
J: TRBJ1-2
DNA: TGCGCCAGCAGCTTGTCCGGGGGCTATGGCTACACCTTC
CDR3: CASSLSGGYGYTF

size: .
D: .
V: TRBV21-1
J: TRBJ2-3
DNA: TGTGCCAGCAGCAAAGAGAGGGGCACAGATACGCAGTATTTT
CDR3: CASSKERGTDTQYF

size: .
D: .
V: TRBV7-3
J: TRBJ2-7
DNA: TGTGCCAGCAGCTTACTCCCGGGGAGCACCTACGAGCAGTACTTC
CDR3: CASSLLPGSTYEQYF

size: .
D: TRBD1
V: TRBV27
J: TRBJ2-5
DNA: TGTGCCGGCAGTCCACAGGGGGCGCGGGAGACCCAGTACTTC
CDR3: CAGSPQGARETQYF

size: .
D: TRBD2
V: TRBV6-1
J: TRBJ2-1
DNA: TGTGCCAGCAAATTAGCGGGAGTAGGGTTCTTC
CDR3: CASKLAGVGFF

size: .
D: .
V: TRBV9
J: TRBJ1-6
DNA: TGTGCCAGCAGCCCAACAAGTAGAGGAGATAATTCACCCCTCCACTTT
CDR3: CASSPTSRGDNSPLHF

size: .
D: .
V: TRBV9
J: TRBJ2-6
DNA: TGTGCCAGCAGCGTGGAGAGCTCTGGGGCCAACGTCCTGACTTTC
CDR3: CASSVESSGANVLTF

size: .
D: .
V: TRBV5-4
J: TRBJ1-1
DNA: TGTGCCAGCAGCTTGGAACAGGGAGGGACTGAAGCTTTCTTT
CDR3: CASSLEQGGTEAFF

size: .
D: .
V: TRBV6-5
J: TRBJ2-7
DNA: TGTGCTGTGGAGGGGTCGGGTTCCTACGAGCAGTACTTC
CDR3: CAVEGSGSYEQYF

size: .
D: .
V: TRBV2
J: TRBJ2-1
DNA: TGTGCCAGCAGGTCATACAATGAGCAGTTCTTC
CDR3: CASRSYNEQFF

size: .
D: TRBD1
V: TRBV6-5
J: TRBJ1-2
DNA: TGTGCCAGCAGTTACATACAGGGGGGTAACTATGGCTACACCTTC
CDR3: CASSYIQGGNYGYTF

size: .
D: .
V: TRBV30
J: TRBJ1-2
DNA: TGTGCCTGGAGTGTAGTCCCCCGGGGTGGCTACACCTTC
CDR3: CAWSVVPRGGYTF

size: .
D: .
V: TRBV10-3
J: TRBJ2-7
DNA: TGTGCCATCAGTGAGCGGGGACACTACGAGCAGTACTTC
CDR3: CAISERGHYEQYF

size: .
D: TRBD2
V: TRBV6-6
J: TRBJ2-7
DNA: TGTGCCAGCACGAAGGCGGGGGGGCGCTACGAGCAGTACTTC
CDR3: CASTKAGGRYEQYF

size: .
D: TRBD1
V: TRBV5-5
J: TRBJ2-7
DNA: TGTGCCAGCAGCCTTGGGACAGGCCTACGGGGACACGAGCAGTACTTC
CDR3: CASSLGTGLRGHEQYF

size: .
D: .
V: TRBV11-2
J: TRBJ2-5
DNA: TGTGCCAGCAGCCCTTACCAAGAGACCCAGTACTTC
CDR3: CASSPYQETQYF

size: .
D: .
V: TRBV4-3
J: TRBJ1-4
DNA: TGCGCCAGCAGCCCAAGCGTAGTGGGGAGAAGGGTCGAAAAACTGTTTTTT
CDR3: CASSPSVVGRRVEKLFF

size: few
D: TRBD2
V: TRBV27
J: TRBJ2-1
DNA: TGTGCCAGCAGTTTTGTAGGGGGACTAGCCTACAATGAGCAGTTCTTC
CDR3: CASSFVGGLAYNEQFF

size: .
D: .
V: TRBV18
J: TRBJ2-7
DNA: TGTGCCAGCTCACCACGGCGGGTCTACGAGCAGTACTTC
CDR3: CASSPRRVYEQYF

size: .
D: TRBD1
V: TRBV6-5
J: TRBJ1-2
DNA: TGTGCCAGCAGGGCGACAGGGCGCGATGGCTACACCTTC
CDR3: CASRATGRDGYTF

size: few
D: TRBD1
V: TRBV7-8
J: TRBJ1-1
DNA: TGTGCCAGCAGCTTGGGGGACAGAGTAATGAACACTGAAGCTTTCTTT
CDR3: CASSLGDRVMNTEAFF

size: .
D: .
V: TRBV5-4
J: TRBJ2-5
DNA: TGTGCCAGCAGCTTGGGTTTCAGTCAAGAGACCCAGTACTTC
CDR3: CASSLGFSQETQYF

size: once
D: TRBD1
V: TRBV30
J: TRBJ1-2
DNA: TGTGCCTGGAGTACAGGGGCGGAAGGCTACACCTTC
CDR3: CAWSTGAEGYTF

size: .
D: TRBD2
V: TRBV5-1
J: TRBJ2-1
DNA: TGCGCCAGCAGCTTGGGAGCTAGCGGGAACTACAATGAGCAGTTCTTC
CDR3: CASSLGASGNYNEQFF

size: .
D: TRBD2
V: TRBV9
J: TRBJ2-7
DNA: TGTGCCAGCAGCCCCCGGACTAGCGCCTCCTACGAGCAGTACTTC
CDR3: CASSPRTSASYEQYF

size: .
D: .
V: TRBV7-6
J: TRBJ2-7
DNA: TGTGCCAGCAGCCCAACAGGGTTCGAGCAGTACTTC
CDR3: CASSPTGFEQYF

size: few
D: TRBD1
V: TRBV5-1
J: TRBJ1-6
DNA: TGCGCCAGCCAGGGGGACGCCGGAAATAATTCACCCCTCCACTTT
CDR3: CASQGDAGNNSPLHF

size: .
D: TRBD1
V: TRBV18
J: TRBJ1-2
DNA: TGTGCCAGCTCACCAAATTCTCAGGACAGGAACTATGGCTACACCTTC
CDR3: CASSPNSQDRNYGYTF

size: .
D: .
V: TRBV9
J: TRBJ2-2
DNA: TGTGCCAGCAGCGTAGTCGGGTTAACTACCGGGGAGCTGTTTTTT
CDR3: CASSVVGLTTGELFF

size: .
D: .
V: TRBV9
J: TRBJ2-7
DNA: TGTGCCAGCAGCGCTTACGACAGTGCCACCTACGAGCAGTACTTC
CDR3: CASSAYDSATYEQYF

size: .
D: TRBD2
V: TRBV6-1
J: TRBJ2-3
DNA: TGTGCCAGCAGTGGTCCAGCGGGAGCCCCCTGGATACACACAGATACGCAGTATTTT
CDR3: CASSGPAGAPWIHTDTQYF

size: .
D: .
V: TRBV5-1
J: TRBJ1-1
DNA: TGCGCCAGCAGCTTGGTCGGACTCATGAACACTGAAGCTTTCTTT
CDR3: CASSLVGLMNTEAFF

size: once
D: .
V: TRBV5-1
J: TRBJ2-7
DNA: TGCGCCAGCAGCTCTGGCAAGACTCCCCCCGAGCAGTACTTC
CDR3: CASSSGKTPPEQYF

size: .
D: .
V: TRBV4-3
J: TRBJ1-3
DNA: TGCGCCAGCAGCCAACTTACAGGGCCCGGAAACACCATATATTTT
CDR3: CASSQLTGPGNTIYF

size: .
D: .
V: TRBV6-6
J: TRBJ2-7
DNA: TGTGCCAGCACCGGCCCAGGGCAGGCATACGAGCAGTACTTC
CDR3: CASTGPGQAYEQYF

size: .
D: .
V: TRBV7-2
J: TRBJ1-6
DNA: TGTGCCAGCAGCTTAACCCAGGGCCGGTCACCCCTCCACTTT
CDR3: CASSLTQGRSPLHF

size: .
D: .
V: TRBV29-1
J: TRBJ1-1
DNA: TGCAGCGTTTGGAGACCTGAGAACACTGAAGCTTTCTTT
CDR3: CSVWRPENTEAFF

size: few
D: .
V: TRBV9
J: TRBJ2-3
DNA: TGTGCCAGCAGCCCACAAATACAACCAGATACGCAGTATTTT
CDR3: CASSPQIQPDTQYF

size: .
D: .
V: TRBV27
J: TRBJ1-6
DNA: TGTGCCAGCAGTTTCCAGCTACAGGGATCGGGGTCACCCCTCCACTTT
CDR3: CASSFQLQGSGSPLHF

size: .
D: TRBD2
V: TRBV9
J: TRBJ2-5
DNA: TGTGCCAGCAGCCCGGGACTAGCGGGATTGGAGACCCAGTACTTC
CDR3: CASSPGLAGLETQYF

size: .
D: .
V: TRBV6-6
J: TRBJ2-3
DNA: TGTGCCAGCAGTTACCTCAGGGATACGCAGTATTTT
CDR3: CASSYLRDTQYF

size: .
D: TRBD1
V: TRBV5-4
J: TRBJ1-3
DNA: TGTGCCAGCAGCTTGGGACAGGGGCGTCAAGGAAACACCATATATTTT
CDR3: CASSLGQGRQGNTIYF

size: .
D: .
V: TRBV7-2
J: TRBJ2-7
DNA: TGTGCCAGCAGCTTCCAGCAGCGGTTCCTCTACGAGCAGTACTTC
CDR3: CASSFQQRFLYEQYF

size: .
D: .
V: TRBV7-2
J: TRBJ2-3
DNA: TGTGCCAGCAGCCCTCGAGATACGCAGTATTTT
CDR3: CASSPRDTQYF

size: once
D: .
V: TRBV12-2
J: TRBJ2-2
DNA: TGTGCAAGTCGCTTCCTACTAGCGGAACTCACCGGGGAGCTGTTTTTT
CDR3: CASRFLLAELTGELFF

size: .
D: .
V: TRBV28
J: TRBJ1-2
DNA: TGTGCCACATCTTCGGGACTCCATAACTATGGCTACACCTTC
CDR3: CATSSGLHNYGYTF

size: .
D: TRBD2
V: TRBV7-2
J: TRBJ2-7
DNA: TGTGCCAGCACCCAGGGACTAGCGGGACGAAGCTCCTACGAGCAGTACTTC
CDR3: CASTQGLAGRSSYEQYF

size: .
D: .
V: TRBV6-6
J: TRBJ2-7
DNA: TGTGCCAGCAGTCCGGGATACCTCTCCTACGAGCAGTACTTC
CDR3: CASSPGYLSYEQYF

size: .
D: TRBD2
V: TRBV7-7
J: TRBJ2-5
DNA: TGTGCCAGCAGCATGGGACTAGCGGGTTTGGAGACCCAGTACTTC
CDR3: CASSMGLAGLETQYF

size: .
D: .
V: TRBV5-1
J: TRBJ1-4
DNA: TGCGCCAGCAGCTTTAGCACCGGGACTAATGAAAAACTGTTTTTT
CDR3: CASSFSTGTNEKLFF